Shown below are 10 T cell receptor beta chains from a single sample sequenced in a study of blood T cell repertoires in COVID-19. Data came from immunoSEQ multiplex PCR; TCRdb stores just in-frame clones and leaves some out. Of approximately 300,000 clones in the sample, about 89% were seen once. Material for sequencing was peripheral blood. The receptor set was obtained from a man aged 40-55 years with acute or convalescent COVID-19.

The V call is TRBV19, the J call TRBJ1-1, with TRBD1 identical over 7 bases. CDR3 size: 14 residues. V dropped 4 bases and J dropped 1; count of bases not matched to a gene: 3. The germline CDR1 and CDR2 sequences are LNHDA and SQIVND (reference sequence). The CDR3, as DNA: TGTGCCAGTAGTACCAGGACAGGGAACACTGAAGCTTTCTTT. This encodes CASSTRTGNTEAFF.

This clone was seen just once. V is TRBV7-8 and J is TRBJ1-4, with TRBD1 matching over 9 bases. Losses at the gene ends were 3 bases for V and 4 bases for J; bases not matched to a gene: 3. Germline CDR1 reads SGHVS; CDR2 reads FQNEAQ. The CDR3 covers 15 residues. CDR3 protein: CASSLGQGFNEKLFF. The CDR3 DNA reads TGTGCCAGCAGCTTGGGACAGGGCTTTAATGAAAAACTGTTTTTT.

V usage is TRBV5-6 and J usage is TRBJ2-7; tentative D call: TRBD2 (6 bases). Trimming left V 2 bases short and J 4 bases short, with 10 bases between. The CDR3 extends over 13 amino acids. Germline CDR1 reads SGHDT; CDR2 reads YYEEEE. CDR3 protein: CASSFGEVYEQYF. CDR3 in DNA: TGTGCCAGCAGCTTCGGGGAGGTGTACGAGCAGTACTTC.

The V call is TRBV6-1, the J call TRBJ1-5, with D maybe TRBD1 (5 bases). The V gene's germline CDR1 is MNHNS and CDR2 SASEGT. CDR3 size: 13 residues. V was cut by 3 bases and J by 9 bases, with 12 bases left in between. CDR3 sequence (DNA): TGTGCCAGCAGTGACGGGGGGGAGCGGCCCCAGCATTTT. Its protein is CASSDGGERPQHF.

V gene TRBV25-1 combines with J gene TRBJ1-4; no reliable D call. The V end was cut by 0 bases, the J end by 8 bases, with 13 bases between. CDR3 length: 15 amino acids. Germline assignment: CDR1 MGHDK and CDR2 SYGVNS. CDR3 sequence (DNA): TGTGCCAGCAGTGAATATGGGTCAGGTGAAGAAAAACTGTTTTTT. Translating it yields CASSEYGSGEEKLFF.

The CDR3 region has the DNA TGTGCCTATAGGACAGGGCGGAGCTATGGCTACACCTTC. Protein sequence: CAYRTGRSYGYTF. This chain links TRBV30 with TRBJ1-2, with TRBD1 matching 8 bases. The CDR3 has 13 residues. Trimming at V came to 7 bases and at J to 4 bases, leaving 8 bases not matched to a gene. CDR1 GTSNPN and CDR2 SVGIG come from the germline V gene (reference sequence). Looking up the rest from reference TRBV30 and TRBJ1-2 gives the full variable domain: SQTIHQWPATLVQPVGSPLSLECTVEGTSNPNLYWYRQAAGRGLQLLFYSVGIGQISSEVPQNLSASRPQDRQFILSSKKLLLSDSGFYLCAYRTGRSYGYTFGSGTRLTVV.

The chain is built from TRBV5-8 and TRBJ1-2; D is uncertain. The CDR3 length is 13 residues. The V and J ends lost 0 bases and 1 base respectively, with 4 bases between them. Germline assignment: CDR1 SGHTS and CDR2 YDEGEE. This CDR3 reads CASSLDFNYGYTF. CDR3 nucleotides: TGTGCCAGCAGCTTGGACTTTAACTATGGCTACACCTTC.

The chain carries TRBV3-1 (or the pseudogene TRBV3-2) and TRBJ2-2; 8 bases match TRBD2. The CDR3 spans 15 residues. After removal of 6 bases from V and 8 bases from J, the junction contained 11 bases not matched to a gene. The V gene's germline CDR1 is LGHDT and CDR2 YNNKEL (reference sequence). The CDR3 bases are TGTGCCAGCAGGGTGGGACTAGGGAGCATGGGGGAGCTGTTTTTT. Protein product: CASRVGLGSMGELFF.

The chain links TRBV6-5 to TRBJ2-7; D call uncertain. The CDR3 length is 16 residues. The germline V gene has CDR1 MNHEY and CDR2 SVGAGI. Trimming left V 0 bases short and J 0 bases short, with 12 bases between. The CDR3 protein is CASSYSGRPHSYEQYF. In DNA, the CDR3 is TGTGCCAGCAGTTACTCTGGCAGGCCACACTCCTACGAGCAGTACTTC.

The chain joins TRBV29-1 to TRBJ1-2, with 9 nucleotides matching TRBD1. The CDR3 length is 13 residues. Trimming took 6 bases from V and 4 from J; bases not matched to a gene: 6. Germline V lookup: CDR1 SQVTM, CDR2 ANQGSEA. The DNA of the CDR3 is TGCAGCGTCGGACAGGGGAAAAGCTATGGCTACACCTTC. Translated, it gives CSVGQGKSYGYTF.